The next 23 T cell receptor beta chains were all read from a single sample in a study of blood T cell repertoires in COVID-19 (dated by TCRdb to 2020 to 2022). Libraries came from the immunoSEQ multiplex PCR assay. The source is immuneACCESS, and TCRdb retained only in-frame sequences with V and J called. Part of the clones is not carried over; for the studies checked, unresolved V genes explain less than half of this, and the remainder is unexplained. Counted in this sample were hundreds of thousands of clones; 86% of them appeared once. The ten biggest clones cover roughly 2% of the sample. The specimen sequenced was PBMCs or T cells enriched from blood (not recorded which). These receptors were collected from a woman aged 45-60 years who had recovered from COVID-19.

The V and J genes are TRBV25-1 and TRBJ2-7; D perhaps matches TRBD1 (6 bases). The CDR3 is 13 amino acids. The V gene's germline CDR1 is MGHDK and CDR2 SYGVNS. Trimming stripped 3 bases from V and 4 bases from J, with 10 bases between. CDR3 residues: CASSEGARYEQYF. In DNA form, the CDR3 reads TGTGCCAGCAGTGAGGGGGCAAGGTACGAGCAGTACTTC.

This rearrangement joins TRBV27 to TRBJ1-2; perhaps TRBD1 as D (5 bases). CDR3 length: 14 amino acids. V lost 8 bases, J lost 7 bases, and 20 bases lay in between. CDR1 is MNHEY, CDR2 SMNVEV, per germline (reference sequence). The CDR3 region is CASRYLGGDGGYTF. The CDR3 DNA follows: TGTGCCAGCCGATACCTCGGGGGGGATGGTGGCTACACCTTC.

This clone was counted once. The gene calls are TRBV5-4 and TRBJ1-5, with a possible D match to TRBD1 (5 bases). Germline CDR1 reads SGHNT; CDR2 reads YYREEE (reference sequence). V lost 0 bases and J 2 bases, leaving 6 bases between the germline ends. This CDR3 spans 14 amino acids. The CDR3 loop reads CASSLGGGNQPQHF. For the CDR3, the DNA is TGTGCCAGCAGCTTGGGGGGGGGCAATCAGCCCCAGCATTTT.

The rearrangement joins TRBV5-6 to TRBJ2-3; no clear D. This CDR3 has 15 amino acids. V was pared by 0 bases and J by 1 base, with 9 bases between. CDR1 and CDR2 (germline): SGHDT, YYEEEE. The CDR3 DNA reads TGTGCCAGCAGCTTGGTTTTAGCCCGCACAGATACGCAGTATTTT. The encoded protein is CASSLVLARTDTQYF. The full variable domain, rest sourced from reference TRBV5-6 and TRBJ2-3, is DAGVTQSPTHLIKTRGQQVTLRCSPKSGHDTVSWYQQALGQGPQFIFQYYEEEERQRGNFPDRFSGHQFPNYSSELNVNALLLGDSALYLCASSLVLARTDTQYFGPGTRLTVL.

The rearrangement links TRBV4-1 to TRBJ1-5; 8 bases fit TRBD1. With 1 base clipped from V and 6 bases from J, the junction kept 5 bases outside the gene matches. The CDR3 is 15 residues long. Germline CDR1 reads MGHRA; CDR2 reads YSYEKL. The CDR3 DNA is TGCGCCAGCAGCCAAGCGCGGACAGGGACTCAGCCCCAGCATTTT. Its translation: CASSQARTGTQPQHF.

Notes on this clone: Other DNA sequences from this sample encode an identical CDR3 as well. For the CDR3, the DNA is TGTGCCAGCAGCTTGAGGACAGGCGGCAATCAGCCCCAGCATTTT. Protein sequence: CASSLRTGGNQPQHF. The V and J genes are TRBV7-2 and TRBJ1-5, with 7 bases aligning to TRBD1. Per germline, CDR1 SGHTA and CDR2 FQGNSA. There are 15 residues in the CDR3. V dropped 3 bases and J dropped 2; count of bases not matched to a gene: 4.

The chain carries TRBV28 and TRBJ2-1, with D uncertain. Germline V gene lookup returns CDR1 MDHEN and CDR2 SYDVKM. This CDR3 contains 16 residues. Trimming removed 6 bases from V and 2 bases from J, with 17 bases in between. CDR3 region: CASSSLVAQAYNEQFF. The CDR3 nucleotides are TGTGCCAGCAGCTCCCTTGTAGCCCAAGCCTACAATGAGCAGTTCTTC.

In DNA form, the CDR3 reads TGTGCCAGCAGTTACTCGGCAGGGGGCATCTATGGCTACACCTTC. Its protein product is CASSYSAGGIYGYTF. The chain couples TRBV6-2 or TRBV6-3 to TRBJ1-2; 8 nucleotides agree with TRBD1. Germline V CDR1 and CDR2: MNHEY, SVGEGT. The CDR3 is 15 amino acids. After removal of 0 bases from V and 4 bases from J, the junction contained 4 bases not matched to a gene.

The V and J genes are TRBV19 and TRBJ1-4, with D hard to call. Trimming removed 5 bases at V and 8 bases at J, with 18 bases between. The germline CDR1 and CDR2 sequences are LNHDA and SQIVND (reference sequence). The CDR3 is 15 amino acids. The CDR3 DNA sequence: TGTGCCAGTAGTCTCGGAGGAGGGAATTTGGAAAAACTGTTTTTT. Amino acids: CASSLGGGNLEKLFF. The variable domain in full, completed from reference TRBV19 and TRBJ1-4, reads DGGITQSPKYLFRKEGQNVTLSCEQNLNHDAMYWYRQDPGQGLRLIYYSQIVNDFQKGDIAEGYSVSREKKESFPLTVTSAQKNPTAFYLCASSLGGGNLEKLFFGSGTQLSVL.

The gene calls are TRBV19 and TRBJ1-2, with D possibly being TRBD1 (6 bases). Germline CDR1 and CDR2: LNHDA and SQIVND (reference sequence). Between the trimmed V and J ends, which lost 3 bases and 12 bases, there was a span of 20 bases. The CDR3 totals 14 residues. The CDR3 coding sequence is TGTGCCAGTAGTATCGATACCCAGCAGGGGAAGCACACCTTC. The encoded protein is CASSIDTQQGKHTF.

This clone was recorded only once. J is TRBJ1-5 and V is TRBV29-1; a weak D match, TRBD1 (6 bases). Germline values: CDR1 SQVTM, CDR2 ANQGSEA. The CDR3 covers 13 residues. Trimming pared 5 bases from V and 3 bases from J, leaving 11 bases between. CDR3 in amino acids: CSVRTGSNQPQHF. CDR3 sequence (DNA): TGCAGCGTTCGCACAGGGTCCAATCAGCCCCAGCATTTT.

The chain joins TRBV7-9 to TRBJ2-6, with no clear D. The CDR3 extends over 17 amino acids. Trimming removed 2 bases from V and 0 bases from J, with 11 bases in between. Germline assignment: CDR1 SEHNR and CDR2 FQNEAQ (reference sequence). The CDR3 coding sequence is TGTGCCAGCAGCTTAAGACATCCGAGCTCTGGGGCCAACGTCCTGACTTTC. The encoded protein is CASSLRHPSSGANVLTF.

The CDR3 DNA sequence: TGTGCCTGGAAAGAGTGGAGGGCAGAGCTACACCCTGACTATGGCTACACCTTC. Its protein is CAWKEWRAELHPDYGYTF. The rearrangement links TRBV30 to TRBJ1-2; the D is unclear. This CDR3 region has 18 residues. V shed 4 bases and J shed 3 bases, with 27 bases lying between them. CDR1 and CDR2 (germline): GTSNPN, SVGIG (reference sequence). Combining the CDR3 with reference TRBV30 and TRBJ1-2 gives the whole variable domain SQTIHQWPATLVQPVGSPLSLECTVEGTSNPNLYWYRQAAGRGLQLLFYSVGIGQISSEVPQNLSASRPQDRQFILSSKKLLLSDSGFYLCAWKEWRAELHPDYGYTFGSGTRLTVV.

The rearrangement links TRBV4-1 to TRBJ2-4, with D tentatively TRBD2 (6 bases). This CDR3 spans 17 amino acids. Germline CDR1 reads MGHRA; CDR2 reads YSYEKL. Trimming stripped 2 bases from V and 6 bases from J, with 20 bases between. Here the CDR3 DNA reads TGCGCCAGCAGCCAAATTTTTCCGGGGGAAGGTGGAAACATTCAGTACTTC. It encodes CASSQIFPGEGGNIQYF.

The CDR3 loop is CASSVVTIEQYF. For the CDR3, the DNA is TGTGCCAGCAGCGTAGTAACAATCGAGCAGTACTTC. The J gene is TRBJ2-7, the V gene TRBV9; D is unclear. V gave up 0 bases and J gave up 6 bases, with 7 bases separating them. The CDR3 is 12 residues long. The V gene's germline CDR1 is SGDLS and CDR2 YYNGEE. The whole variable domain, remainder taken from reference TRBV9 and TRBJ2-7, is DSGVTQTPKHLITATGQRVTLRCSPRSGDLSVYWYQQSLDQGLQFLIQYYNGEERAKGNILERFSAQQFPDLHSELNLSSLELGDSALYFCASSVVTIEQYFGPGTRLTVT.

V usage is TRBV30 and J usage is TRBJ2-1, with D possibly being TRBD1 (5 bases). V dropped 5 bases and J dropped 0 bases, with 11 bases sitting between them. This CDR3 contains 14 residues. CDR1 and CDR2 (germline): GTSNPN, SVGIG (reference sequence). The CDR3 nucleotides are TGTGCCTGGGGTAGGGGCCGCTCCTACAATGAGCAGTTCTTC. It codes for CAWGRGRSYNEQFF.

The CDR3 spells CATSRRGNTGELFF. The DNA for the CDR3 is TGTGCCACCAGCAGACGAGGGAACACCGGGGAGCTGTTTTTT. The gene calls are TRBV15 and TRBJ2-2; no clear D. The germline V gene encodes CDR1 LNHNV and CDR2 YYDKDF (reference sequence). V lost 2 bases to trimming and J lost 1 base, with 5 bases between them. CDR3 length equals 14 residues.

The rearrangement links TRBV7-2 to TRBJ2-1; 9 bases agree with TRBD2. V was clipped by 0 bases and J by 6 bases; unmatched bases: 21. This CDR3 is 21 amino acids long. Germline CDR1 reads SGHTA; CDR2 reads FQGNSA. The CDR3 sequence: CASSLAHLVSGGIGKTNEQFF. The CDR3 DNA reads TGTGCCAGCAGCTTAGCCCACCTAGTTAGCGGGGGTATTGGGAAAACCAATGAGCAGTTCTTC.

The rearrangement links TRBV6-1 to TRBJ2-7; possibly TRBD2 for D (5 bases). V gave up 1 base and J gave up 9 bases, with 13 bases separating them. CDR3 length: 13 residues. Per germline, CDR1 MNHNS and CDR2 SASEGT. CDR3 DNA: TGTGCCAGCAGTGAAGGGGAGTTTGGTGCGCAGTACTTC. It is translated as CASSEGEFGAQYF.

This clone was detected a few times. The CDR3 DNA is TGTGCCAGCAGCGTAGGGGTAGGATCGGGAGAGACCCAGTACTTC. Amino acid sequence: CASSVGVGSGETQYF. J is TRBJ2-5 and V is TRBV9; D gene unclear. Trimming left V 0 bases short and J 4 bases short, with 13 bases between. The CDR3 loop spans 15 amino acids. Germline CDR1 and CDR2: SGDLS and YYNGEE.

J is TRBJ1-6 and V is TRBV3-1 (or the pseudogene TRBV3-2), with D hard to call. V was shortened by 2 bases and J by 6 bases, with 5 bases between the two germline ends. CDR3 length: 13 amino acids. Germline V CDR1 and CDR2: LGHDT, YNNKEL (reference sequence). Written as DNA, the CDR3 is TGTGCCAGCAGCCAACACAGTAATTCACCCCTCCACTTT. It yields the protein CASSQHSNSPLHF.

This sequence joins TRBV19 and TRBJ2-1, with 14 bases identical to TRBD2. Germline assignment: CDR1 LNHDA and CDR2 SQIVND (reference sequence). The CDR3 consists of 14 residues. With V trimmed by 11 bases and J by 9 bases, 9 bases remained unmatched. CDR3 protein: CAAGLAGGYGEQFF. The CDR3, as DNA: TGTGCCGCCGGACTAGCGGGAGGATACGGTGAGCAGTTCTTC.

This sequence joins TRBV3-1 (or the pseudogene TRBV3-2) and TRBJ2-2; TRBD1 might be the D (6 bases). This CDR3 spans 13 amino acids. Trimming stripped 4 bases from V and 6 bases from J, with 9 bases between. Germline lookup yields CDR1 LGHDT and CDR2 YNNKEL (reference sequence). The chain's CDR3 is CASSRTGPGELFF. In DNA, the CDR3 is TGTGCCAGCAGCCGCACAGGGCCCGGGGAGCTGTTTTTT.